This TCR beta chain appears in the sequencing data of a study of regulatory T cells in long-lasting Graves disease. Whole-study findings and limits: Thyroid tissue was not sampled; only peripheral blood was. Shared public clonotypes totalled around 2,900 in persistent patients, compared with approximately 970 in new patients. Persistent Graves' patients showed a TCR diversity that was lower than that of newly diagnosed ones. Persistent disease preferred TRBV28, TRBJ1-2 and TRBJ2-5; new disease, TRBV20-1 and TRBJ2-1.

V gave up 2 bases and J gave up 5 bases; unmatched junction bases: 5. Germline V lookup: CDR1 ENHRY, CDR2 SYGVKD. CDR3 length: 14 residues. Many counts were recorded for this clonotype. Its target is unknown. For TCR beta, libraries came from iRepertoire HTBI primers and Arm-PCR of CDR3 regions. TCRdb re-called the multiplex PCR reads through MiXCR, storing one row per CDR3 protein. This table holds roughly 380,000 distinct CDR3 sequences, 15% to 18% found once. Time point meaning: newly diagnosed GD, antithyroid drugs for less than 3 months. The TCR library used RNA extracted from PBMCs. The gene calls are TRBV10-3 and TRBJ2-7; 8 positions agree with TRBD1. The sample consisted of peripheral blood mononuclear cells (PBMCs), taken at new diagnosis, from a patient treated with antithyroid drugs. The clonotype was recovered from a female donor with Graves disease. The CDR3 DNA reads TGTGCCATCAGTGAGGTCCAGGGGGCCAACGAGCAGTACTTC. The encoded protein is CAISEVQGANEQYF.